Listed here are 26 T cell receptor beta chains from one sample, sequenced in a study of chemoradiotherapy in HPV16-positive cancers. Profiled with immunoSEQ multiplex PCR; TCRdb holds only in-frame clones, not every one. The sample contains 25,000 to 40,000 clones, around 88% of which appear only once. The sequencing used blood, collected from a patient who underwent chemoradiotherapy. Source of these receptors: a human donor with HPV-associated anogenital cancer.

The rearrangement uses TRBV4-1 and TRBJ2-1; D is unresolved. CDR3 size: 14 residues. V was clipped by 0 bases and J by 8 bases, with 11 bases between them. Germline V gene sequence: CDR1 MGHRA, CDR2 YSYEKL. The CDR3 reads CASSQDSSIYEQFF. In DNA form, the CDR3 reads TGCGCCAGCAGCCAAGATTCTAGTATCTATGAGCAGTTCTTC.

V and J are TRBV5-4 and TRBJ2-7, with 12 bases lining up with TRBD1. Germline V gene sequence: CDR1 SGHNT, CDR2 YYREEE (reference sequence). V shed 3 bases and J 3 bases; nucleotides not matched to a gene: 4. The CDR3 spans 15 residues. The CDR3 protein is CASSSGQGANYEQYF. CDR3 nucleotides: TGTGCCAGCAGCTCGGGACAGGGGGCGAACTACGAGCAGTACTTC.

The rearrangement uses TRBV4-1 and TRBJ2-1; D remains ambiguous. Per the germline V gene, CDR1 is MGHRA and CDR2 is YSYEKL. Trimming stripped 1 base from V and 0 bases from J, with 10 bases between. The CDR3 length is 16 residues. The CDR3 DNA reads as TGCGCCAGCAGCCAAGGGGTGGGAACCTCCTACAATGAGCAGTTCTTC. The encoded protein is CASSQGVGTSYNEQFF.

The J gene is TRBJ2-7, the V gene TRBV5-6; TRBD1 or TRBD2 may be the D gene (6 bases each). Per germline, CDR1 SGHDT and CDR2 YYEEEE. Trimming shortened V by 0 bases and J by 5 bases, and 15 bases separated the two germline ends. CDR3 size: 15 residues. The CDR3 DNA is TGTGCCAGCAGCTTGGTAGGGGGGCCAGCTAACGAGCAGTACTTC. It yields the protein CASSLVGGPANEQYF.

The chain joins TRBV18 to TRBJ1-4, with D perhaps matching TRBD1 (6 bases). The CDR3 contains 13 residues. The germline CDR1 and CDR2 sequences are KGHSH and LQKENI. Deletions cut 3 bases from V and 10 bases from J, with 12 bases between. The CDR3 sequence is CASSPPEGGKLFF. Written as DNA, the CDR3 is TGTGCCAGCTCACCTCCAGAGGGGGGAAAACTGTTTTTT.

The rearrangement links TRBV5-1 to TRBJ2-5, with 9 bases matching TRBD1. Per the germline V gene, CDR1 is SGHRS and CDR2 is YFSETQ. The CDR3 consists of 12 residues. The J segment lost 4 bases and the V segment lost 7 bases, leaving 2 bases of the junction unmatched. CDR3 protein: CASGGQGETQYF. The CDR3 region has the DNA TGCGCCAGCGGGGGACAGGGAGAGACCCAGTACTTC.

The chain links TRBV10-2 to TRBJ1-5; D possibly corresponds to TRBD1 (5 bases). This CDR3 has 16 amino acids. V was trimmed by 3 bases and J by 0 bases, leaving 12 bases between them. Germline CDR1 is WSHSY and CDR2 is SAAADI. The CDR3 spells CASSDRGFYSNQPQHF. The DNA of the CDR3 is TGCGCCAGCAGTGATCGGGGGTTCTATAGCAATCAGCCCCAGCATTTT.

The V and J genes are TRBV18 and TRBJ1-1; D possibly corresponds to TRBD1 (5 bases). This CDR3 comprises 15 residues. V was clipped by 6 bases and J by 0 bases, with 14 bases between them. Germline CDR1 is KGHSH and CDR2 is LQKENI. The chain's CDR3 is CASSRGGTVNTEAFF. The CDR3 coding sequence is TGTGCCAGCTCCCGGGGGGGTACGGTGAACACTGAAGCTTTCTTT.

The chain joins TRBV28 to TRBJ1-1; D ambiguous. Germline V gives CDR1 MDHEN, CDR2 SYDVKM. The V end lost 8 bases, the J end lost 2 bases, and 15 bases lay between the germline ends. The CDR3 has 14 amino acids. CDR3 sequence (DNA): TGTGCCAGCGGATTGAAAGGGCTCAACACTGAAGCTTTCTTT. Translated, it gives CASGLKGLNTEAFF.

CDR3 loop: CASSLSSGLYEQYF. The CDR3 bases are TGTGCCAGCAGTTTATCTAGCGGACTTTACGAGCAGTACTTC. The chain couples TRBV27 to TRBJ2-7; perhaps TRBD2 as D (6 bases). This CDR3 is built from 14 residues. Trimming pared 0 bases from V and 4 bases from J, leaving 10 bases between. Germline CDR1 is MNHEY and CDR2 is SMNVEV (reference sequence).

The chain joins TRBV11-2 to TRBJ2-7; D is unresolved. This CDR3 comprises 16 residues. Germline CDR1 SGHAT, CDR2 FQNNGV. The germline V and J ends were trimmed by 2 bases and 2 bases, with 16 bases remaining between them. The CDR3 is CASSLLVSGPTYEQYF. The CDR3 DNA is TGTGCCAGCAGCTTACTAGTCTCAGGACCCACCTACGAGCAGTACTTC.

CDR3 region: CASSLDGPSGNTIYF. The CDR3 DNA reads as TGTGCCAGCAGCTTAGATGGGCCCTCTGGAAACACCATATATTTT. The chain employs TRBV11-2 and TRBJ1-3; D gene ambiguous. Trimming removed 0 bases from V and 0 bases from J, with 6 bases in between. The CDR3 covers 15 residues. CDR1 and CDR2 from the germline V gene are SGHAT and FQNNGV.

V gene TRBV27 combines with J gene TRBJ2-1; 9 bases map to TRBD1. CDR3 length: 15 residues. The junction had 4 bases not matched to a gene; V was cut back by 6 bases and J by 1 base. Germline V gene lookup returns CDR1 MNHEY and CDR2 SMNVEV (reference sequence). The CDR3, as DNA: TGTGCCAGCAGGGTACAGGGGGCTTCCTACAATGAGCAGTTCTTC. It is translated as CASRVQGASYNEQFF.

This chain uses TRBV2 with TRBJ2-1, with TRBD2 matching 11 bases. There are 13 residues in the CDR3. The germline V gene has CDR1 SNHLY and CDR2 FYNNEI. After removal of 6 bases from V and 7 bases from J, the junction contained 2 bases not matched to a gene. This chain's CDR3 is CASRGLAVNEQFF. In DNA form, the CDR3 reads TGTGCCAGCAGGGGACTAGCGGTAAATGAGCAGTTCTTC.

This clone has just a few counts. The CDR3 region has the DNA TGTGCCAGCAGCTTCGGAGCCCATGGGGGGGAAAAACTGTTTTTT. It yields the protein CASSFGAHGGEKLFF. The chain couples TRBV5-6 to TRBJ1-4, with D tentatively TRBD1 (5 bases). Trimming removed 2 bases from V and 8 bases from J, with 16 bases in between. The CDR3 is 15 residues long. From germline, CDR1 is SGHDT and CDR2 YYEEEE.

The chain uses TRBV9 and TRBJ1-2; D perhaps matches TRBD1 (6 bases). Trimming shortened V by 4 bases and J by 6 bases, and 19 bases separated the two germline ends. Germline V CDR1 and CDR2: SGDLS, YYNGEE. The CDR3 is 15 residues long. The CDR3 nucleotides read TGTGCCAGCAGCCCCCTTATGGCAGGGGTGAATGGCTACACCTTC. Translation: CASSPLMAGVNGYTF.

V and J are TRBV14 and TRBJ1-6; D remains unclear. CDR3 length equals 14 residues. Germline V CDR1 and CDR2: SGHDN, FVKESK. Trimming stripped 2 bases from V and 0 bases from J, with 2 bases between. DNA for the CDR3: TGTGCCAGCAGCCAAACCTCCTATAATTCACCCCTCCACTTT. Protein product: CASSQTSYNSPLHF.

CDR3 residues: CAWSPTGVGDFF. Here the CDR3 DNA reads TGTGCCTGGAGTCCGACAGGGGTAGGGGATTTCTTT. V usage is TRBV30 and J usage is TRBJ1-1; 8 bases fit TRBD1. Germline CDR1 and CDR2: GTSNPN and SVGIG (reference sequence). The V gene end was trimmed by 2 bases and the J gene end by 13 bases; junction bases not matched to a gene: 9. The CDR3 spans 12 residues.

This chain joins TRBV7-9 and TRBJ1-1; D is unclear. The CDR3 is 15 amino acids. Per the germline V gene, CDR1 is SEHNR and CDR2 is FQNEAQ (reference sequence). Deletions cut 5 bases from V and 1 base from J, with 14 bases between. In DNA, the CDR3 is TGTGCCAGCAGCCTAGGACCTATCCCGAACACTGAAGCTTTCTTT. Translating gives CASSLGPIPNTEAFF.

The V call is TRBV28, the J call TRBJ2-5; possible D gene TRBD2, 6 bases. The CDR3 extends over 14 amino acids. Germline assignment: CDR1 MDHEN and CDR2 SYDVKM. The V gene lost 5 bases and the J gene lost 0 bases, with 10 bases spanning the gap. The CDR3 here is CASSSRENQETQYF. In nucleotides, the CDR3 is TGTGCCAGCAGTAGCCGGGAGAACCAAGAGACCCAGTACTTC.

CDR3 sequence (DNA): TGTGCCATCAGTCTGGCGGGGGGCCTCAAGGGCGGCACAGATACGCAGTATTTT. Encoded protein: CAISLAGGLKGGTDTQYF. The chain couples TRBV10-3 to TRBJ2-3, with 8 bases that match TRBD2. Germline V gene sequence: CDR1 ENHRY, CDR2 SYGVKD. V was pared by 5 bases and J by 1 base, with 14 bases of the junction left unmatched. The CDR3 length is 18 residues.

The genes are TRBV5-1 and TRBJ1-5, with 10 bases matching TRBD1. The CDR3 sequence is 15 residues long. Germline values: CDR1 SGHRS, CDR2 YFSETQ. J gave up 3 bases and V 4 bases, and 4 bases lay outside the gene matches. In DNA, the CDR3 is TGCGCCAGCAGCCCGGGGACAGGGGCCAATCAGCCCCAGCATTTT. Protein sequence: CASSPGTGANQPQHF. Full variable domain (outside the CDR3, taken from reference TRBV5-1 and TRBJ1-5): KAGVTQTPRYLIKTRGQQVTLSCSPISGHRSVSWYQQTPGQGLQFLFEYFSETQRNKGNFPGRFSGRQFSNSRSEMNVSTLELGDSALYLCASSPGTGANQPQHFGDGTRLSIL.

V gene TRBV11-2 combines with J gene TRBJ1-2; 8 bases are shared with TRBD1. V dropped 1 base and J dropped 7; count of bases not matched to a gene: 5. CDR1 is SGHAT, CDR2 FQNNGV, per germline. The CDR3 contains 14 residues. This CDR3 reads CASSLGGQGAGYTF. The CDR3 bases are TGTGCCAGCAGCTTAGGGGGGCAGGGGGCTGGCTACACCTTC. Full variable domain (outside the CDR3, taken from reference TRBV11-2 and TRBJ1-2): EAGVAQSPRYKIIEKRQSVAFWCNPISGHATLYWYQQILGQGPKLLIQFQNNGVVDDSQLPKDRFSAERLKGVDSTLKIQPAKLEDSAVYLCASSLGGQGAGYTFGSGTRLTVV.

The chain is built from TRBV5-4 and TRBJ1-6; possible D gene TRBD1, 5 bases. The CDR3 extends over 16 amino acids. V was pared by 0 bases and J by 2 bases, with 9 bases between. Germline V gives CDR1 SGHNT, CDR2 YYREEE (reference sequence). The CDR3 is CASSLVGATYNSPLHF. CDR3 coding DNA: TGTGCCAGCAGCTTGGTAGGGGCCACCTATAATTCACCCCTCCACTTT.

This chain joins TRBV7-9 and TRBJ1-5; the D is unclear. CDR1 SEHNR and CDR2 FQNEAQ come from the germline V gene (reference sequence). The CDR3 length is 13 residues. Trimming took off 2 bases at V and 4 bases at J, with 6 bases between the two ends. The CDR3 DNA follows: TGTGCCAGCAGCTTAAACCTTAATCAGCCCCAGCATTTT. Translated: CASSLNLNQPQHF.

The chain couples TRBV13 to TRBJ2-7; D may be TRBD1 or TRBD2 (6 bases each). Germline CDR1 and CDR2: PRHDT and FYEKMQ (reference sequence). The CDR3 consists of 18 residues. V lost 2 bases to trimming and J lost 0 bases, with 20 bases between them. CDR3 sequence: CASSLTFGGQDLSYEQYF. The CDR3 DNA reads as TGTGCCAGCAGCTTAACTTTCGGGGGCCAAGACCTCTCCTACGAGCAGTACTTC.